Shown below are 17 T cell receptor beta chains from a single sample sequenced in a study of CD8 T cells in Susac syndrome. Random hexamers primed reverse transcription of roughly 0.5 to 1 ug RNA. Each CDR3 protein is one row after TCRdb ran MiXCR on the immunoSEQ multiplex PCR reads. This table holds just under 95,000 distinct CDR3 sequences, about 95% found once. The sequencing sample was made of CD4+ T cells from PBMCs. These receptors were collected from a human donor with Susac syndrome.

This rearrangement joins TRBV3-1 to TRBJ2-5, with D maybe TRBD1 (5 bases). Germline assignment: CDR1 LGHDT and CDR2 YNNKEL (reference sequence). With 3 bases removed from V and 1 base from J, the gap between germline ends came to 18 bases. CDR3 length equals 17 residues. The CDR3 spells CASSQRRKRGTQETQYF. The CDR3 DNA is TGTGCCAGCAGCCAGCGTAGAAAAAGGGGTACCCAAGAGACCCAGTACTTC.

The chain is built from TRBV24-1 and TRBJ2-1; a weak D match, TRBD1 (6 bases). The V end was cut by 5 bases, the J end by 0 bases, with 10 bases between. Germline-derived CDR1 and CDR2 are KGHDR and SFDVKD. The CDR3 is made up of 15 amino acids. In DNA, the CDR3 is TGTGCCACCAGTGCCCAAGGGGGCTCCTACAATGAGCAGTTCTTC. Residues: CATSAQGGSYNEQFF.

The chain uses TRBV19 and TRBJ2-7, with D perhaps matching TRBD2 (5 bases). Germline V CDR1 and CDR2: LNHDA, SQIVND (reference sequence). Trimming removed 4 bases at V and 0 bases at J, with 10 bases between. The CDR3 runs 14 residues. The CDR3 DNA reads as TGTGCCAGTAGTAGGACGGGAAGCTCCTACGAGCAGTACTTC. This translates into CASSRTGSSYEQYF. Filled out from reference TRBV19 and TRBJ2-7, the complete variable domain reads DGGITQSPKYLFRKEGQNVTLSCEQNLNHDAMYWYRQDPGQGLRLIYYSQIVNDFQKGDIAEGYSVSREKKESFPLTVTSAQKNPTAFYLCASSRTGSSYEQYFGPGTRLTVT.

This clonotype was observed a single time. V and J are TRBV7-2 and TRBJ1-1; no definite D call. V was clipped by 5 bases and J by 6 bases, with 10 bases between them. This CDR3 is 12 amino acids long. Per germline, CDR1 SGHTA and CDR2 FQGNSA. CDR3 nucleotide sequence: TGTGCCAGCAGCCACGATTCCGCTGAAGCTTTCTTT. Translated: CASSHDSAEAFF.

This rearrangement joins TRBV6-1 to TRBJ2-5; 7 bases align to TRBD1. Germline CDR1 and CDR2: MNHNS and SASEGT. CDR3 length equals 15 residues. Germline trimming cut 3 bases from V and 4 bases from J; bases unmatched to any gene: 8. CDR3 loop: CASSDPDRVSETQYF. As DNA, the CDR3 is TGTGCCAGCAGTGACCCAGACAGGGTTTCAGAGACCCAGTACTTC.

The chain has TRBV29-1 and TRBJ2-3, with 7 bases fitting TRBD2. This CDR3 contains 13 residues. Trimming took 4 bases from V and 3 from J; bases not matched to a gene: 4. Per germline, CDR1 SQVTM and CDR2 ANQGSEA. The CDR3 reads CSVVPGGTDTQYF. The CDR3 nucleotides read TGCAGCGTTGTTCCGGGGGGTACAGATACGCAGTATTTT.

The V gene is TRBV5-6, the J gene TRBJ2-1; TRBD2 matches 13 bases. V was clipped by 4 bases and J by 7 bases; unmatched bases: 8. The CDR3 totals 16 residues. Germline V lookup: CDR1 SGHDT, CDR2 YYEEEE. The CDR3, as DNA: TGTGCCAGCAGCCCCCCGACTAGCGGGGGGAGGAATGAGCAGTTCTTC. Translated: CASSPPTSGGRNEQFF.

This clonotype has only a few counts. The V gene is TRBV30, the J gene TRBJ2-1; D is uncertain. From germline, CDR1 is GTSNPN and CDR2 SVGIG (reference sequence). The CDR3 is 14 amino acids. Trimming removed 0 bases at V and 3 bases at J, with 9 bases between. CDR3 in amino acids: CAWSVGSDYNEQFF. For the CDR3, the DNA is TGTGCCTGGAGTGTGGGTTCCGACTACAATGAGCAGTTCTTC.

The V and J genes are TRBV18 and TRBJ2-7, with 10 bases that match TRBD1. The junction had 4 bases not matched to a gene; V was cut back by 6 bases and J by 2 bases. This CDR3 has 14 amino acids. Looked up from germline, CDR1 is KGHSH and CDR2 is LQKENI. Here the CDR3 reads CASSRDRGTYEQYF. The CDR3 DNA follows: TGTGCCAGCTCGAGGGACAGGGGCACCTACGAGCAGTACTTC. Filled out from reference TRBV18 and TRBJ2-7, the complete variable domain reads NAGVMQNPRHLVRRRGQEARLRCSPMKGHSHVYWYRQLPEEGLKFMVYLQKENIIDESGMPKERFSAEFPKEGPSILRIQQVVRGDSAAYFCASSRDRGTYEQYFGPGTRLTVT.

This rearrangement joins TRBV6-6 to TRBJ1-4; D not resolved. CDR1 is MNHNY and CDR2 is SVGAGI in the germline V gene (reference sequence). The CDR3 contains 12 residues. V was trimmed by 7 bases and J by 10 bases, leaving 13 bases between them. DNA of the CDR3: TGTGCCAGCAACCAACTCGAGGGAAAACTGTTTTTT. Protein: CASNQLEGKLFF.

In this sample, this clonotype turned up once. This rearrangement joins TRBV28 to TRBJ2-7; TRBD2 agrees at 8 bases. With 7 bases clipped from V and 2 bases from J, the junction kept 7 bases outside the gene matches. The germline V gene encodes CDR1 MDHEN and CDR2 SYDVKM. The CDR3 contains 14 residues. In DNA, the CDR3 is TGTGCCAGCACCCAGCGGGGGAGGCCCTACGAGCAGTACTTC. Protein sequence: CASTQRGRPYEQYF. The full variable domain, rest sourced from reference TRBV28 and TRBJ2-7, is DVKVTQSSRYLVKRTGEKVFLECVQDMDHENMFWYRQDPGLGLRLIYFSYDVKMKEKGDIPEGYSVSREKKERFSLILESASTNQTSMYLCASTQRGRPYEQYFGPGTRLTVT.

The rearrangement uses TRBV30 and TRBJ2-1, with TRBD2 identical over 14 bases. The CDR3 extends over 14 amino acids. V lost 5 bases and J lost 9; bases outside the gene matches: 6. CDR1 GTSNPN and CDR2 SVGIG come from the germline V gene (reference sequence). CDR3: CAWETSGGATEQFF. The CDR3, as DNA: TGTGCCTGGGAGACTAGCGGGGGGGCCACTGAGCAGTTCTTC.

This chain joins TRBV3-1 and TRBJ1-6, with D hard to call. Germline CDR1 is LGHDT and CDR2 is YNNKEL (reference sequence). This CDR3 comprises 15 residues. Trimming stripped 7 bases from V and 7 bases from J, with 17 bases between. The CDR3 DNA is TGTGCCAGCACCCTATACCCGGTAGGAAATTCACCCCTCCACTTT. Amino acids: CASTLYPVGNSPLHF.

This chain joins TRBV20-1 and TRBJ2-2; possibly TRBD2 for D (6 bases). Germline CDR1 DFQATT, CDR2 SNEGSKA (reference sequence). The CDR3 is made up of 14 amino acids. The V and J ends lost 6 bases and 4 bases respectively, with 15 bases between them. The CDR3 DNA is TGCAGTGCCGAGGCGGGGCGGGGCACCGGGGAGCTGTTTTTT. Amino acids: CSAEAGRGTGELFF.

V gene TRBV29-1 combines with J gene TRBJ1-2; no reliable D call. The germline V gene has CDR1 SQVTM and CDR2 ANQGSEA. This CDR3 has 11 residues. With 7 bases removed from V and 3 bases from J, the gap between germline ends came to 9 bases. The CDR3 bases are TGCAGCGCCGGAGGAGACTATGGCTACACCTTC. It specifies CSAGGDYGYTF.

The chain links TRBV7-9 to TRBJ1-1, with unresolved D. CDR3 size: 12 residues. Germline loops: CDR1 SEHNR, CDR2 FQNEAQ (reference sequence). V shed 10 bases and J shed 8 bases, with 17 bases lying between them. The CDR3 here is CATLVSGREAFF. CDR3 bases: TGTGCCACCCTGGTTAGCGGGAGAGAAGCTTTCTTT.

The V and J genes are TRBV19 and TRBJ2-5; possibly TRBD1 for D (6 bases). Germline CDR1 and CDR2: LNHDA and SQIVND (reference sequence). CDR3 size: 13 residues. With 10 bases removed from V and 5 bases from J, the gap between germline ends came to 17 bases. The CDR3 region has the DNA TGTGCCACCGCCACAGGGATTGCGGAGACCCAGTACTTC. Protein sequence: CATATGIAETQYF.